The clone carrying this T cell receptor (beta chain) was recorded a few times. Its antigen remains unidentified. Libraries of TCR beta came from quantitative 5'-RACE with molecular barcodes. TCRdb independently ran MiXCR on the 5' RACE reads; one entry per CDR3 protein. The repertoire holds about 390,000 distinct CDR3 sequences, with approximately 20% as singletons. This sample stems from a study of CD8 T cells in ankylosing spondylitis. Overall study findings and caveats: Clones tied to disease were said to be significantly enriched in matched ankylosing spondylitis synovial fluid. Blood of patients with ankylosing spondylitis appeared to be characterized by a TCR beta motif of roughly eight highly homologous variants. Prior work had noted some motif variants in reactive arthritis blood and synovial fluid.

V dropped 7 bases and J dropped 7; count of bases not matched to a gene: 11. This CDR3 region has 15 residues. The germline CDR1 and CDR2 sequences are SGHTA and FQGNSA. This receptor was taken from a male donor with ankylosing spondylitis. The sample comprised blood, either unsorted or a sorted T cell fraction (not recorded which). The chain employs TRBV7-2 and TRBJ2-2, with TRBD1 matching 8 bases. The CDR3 DNA follows: TGTGCCAGCAACCTGGACAGGGCTAGGATCGGGGAGCTGTTTTTT. It specifies CASNLDRARIGELFF.